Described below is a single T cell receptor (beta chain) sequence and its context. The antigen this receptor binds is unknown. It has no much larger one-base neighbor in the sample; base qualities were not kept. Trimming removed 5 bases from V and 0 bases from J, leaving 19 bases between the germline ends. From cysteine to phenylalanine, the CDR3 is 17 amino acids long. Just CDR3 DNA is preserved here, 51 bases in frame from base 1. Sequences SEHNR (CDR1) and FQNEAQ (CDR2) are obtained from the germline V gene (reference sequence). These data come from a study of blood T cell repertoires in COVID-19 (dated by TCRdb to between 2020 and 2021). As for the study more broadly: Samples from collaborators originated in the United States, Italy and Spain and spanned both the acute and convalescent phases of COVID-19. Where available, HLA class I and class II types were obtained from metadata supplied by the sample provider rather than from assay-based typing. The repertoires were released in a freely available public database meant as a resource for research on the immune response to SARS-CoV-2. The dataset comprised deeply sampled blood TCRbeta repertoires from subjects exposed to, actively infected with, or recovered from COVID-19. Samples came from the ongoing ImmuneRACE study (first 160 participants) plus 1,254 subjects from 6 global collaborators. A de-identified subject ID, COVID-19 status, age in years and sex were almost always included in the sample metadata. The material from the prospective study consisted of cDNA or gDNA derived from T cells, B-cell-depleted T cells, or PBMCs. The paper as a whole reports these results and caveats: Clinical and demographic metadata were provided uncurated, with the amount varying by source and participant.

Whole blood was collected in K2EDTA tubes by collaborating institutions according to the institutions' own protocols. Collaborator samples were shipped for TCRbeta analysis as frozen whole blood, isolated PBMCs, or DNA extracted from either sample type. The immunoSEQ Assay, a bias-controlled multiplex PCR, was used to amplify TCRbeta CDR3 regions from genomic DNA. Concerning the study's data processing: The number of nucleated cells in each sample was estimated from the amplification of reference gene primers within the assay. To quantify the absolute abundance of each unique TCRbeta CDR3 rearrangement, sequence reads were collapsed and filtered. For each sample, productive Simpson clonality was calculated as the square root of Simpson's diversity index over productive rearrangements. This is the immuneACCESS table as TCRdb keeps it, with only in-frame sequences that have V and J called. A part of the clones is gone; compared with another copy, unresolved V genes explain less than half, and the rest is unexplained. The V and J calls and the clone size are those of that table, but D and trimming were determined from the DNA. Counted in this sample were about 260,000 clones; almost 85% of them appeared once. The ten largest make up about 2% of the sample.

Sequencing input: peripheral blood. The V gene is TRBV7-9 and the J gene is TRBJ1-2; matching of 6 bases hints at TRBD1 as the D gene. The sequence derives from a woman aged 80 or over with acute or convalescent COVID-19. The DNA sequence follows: TGTGCCAGCAGCGACAGGCTTCCCCGTGGCGCTAACTATGGCTACACCTTC. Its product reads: CASSDRLPRGANYGYTF.